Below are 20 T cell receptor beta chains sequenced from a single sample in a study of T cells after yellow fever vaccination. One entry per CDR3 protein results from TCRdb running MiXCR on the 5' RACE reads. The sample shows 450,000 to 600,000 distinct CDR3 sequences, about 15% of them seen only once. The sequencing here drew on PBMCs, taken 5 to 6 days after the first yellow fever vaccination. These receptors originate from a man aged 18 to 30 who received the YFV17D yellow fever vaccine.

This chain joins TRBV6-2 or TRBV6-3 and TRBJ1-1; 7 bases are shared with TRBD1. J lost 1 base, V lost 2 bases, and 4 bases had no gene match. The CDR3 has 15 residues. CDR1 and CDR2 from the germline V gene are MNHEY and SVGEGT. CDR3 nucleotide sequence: TGTGCCAGCAGTTACCCGTACAGGGGGAACACTGAAGCTTTCTTT. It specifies CASSYPYRGNTEAFF.

The CDR3: CASSQGYGNEQFF. For the CDR3, the DNA is TGTGCCAGCAGCCAAGGGTATGGAAATGAGCAGTTCTTC. The chain links TRBV4-2 to TRBJ2-1; D is ambiguous. V lost 1 base to trimming and J lost 7 bases, with 8 bases between them. This CDR3 spans 13 amino acids. Germline CDR1 is LGHNA and CDR2 is YNFKEQ.

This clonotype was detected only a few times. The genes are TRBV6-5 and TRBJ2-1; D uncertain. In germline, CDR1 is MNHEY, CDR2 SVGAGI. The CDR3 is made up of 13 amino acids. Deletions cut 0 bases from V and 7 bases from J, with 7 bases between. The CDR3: CASSYSEVNEQFF. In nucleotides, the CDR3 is TGTGCCAGCAGTTACTCGGAAGTGAATGAGCAGTTCTTC.

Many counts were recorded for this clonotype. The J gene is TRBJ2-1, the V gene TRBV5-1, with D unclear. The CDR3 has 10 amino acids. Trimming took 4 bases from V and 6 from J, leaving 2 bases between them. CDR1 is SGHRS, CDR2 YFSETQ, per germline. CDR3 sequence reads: CASSPNEQFF. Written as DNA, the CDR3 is TGCGCCAGCAGCCCCAATGAGCAGTTCTTC.

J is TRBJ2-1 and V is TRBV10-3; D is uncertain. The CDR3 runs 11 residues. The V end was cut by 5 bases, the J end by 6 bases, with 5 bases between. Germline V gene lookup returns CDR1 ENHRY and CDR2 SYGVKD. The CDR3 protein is CAISRTNEQFF. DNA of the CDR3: TGTGCCATCAGTAGGACCAATGAGCAGTTCTTC.

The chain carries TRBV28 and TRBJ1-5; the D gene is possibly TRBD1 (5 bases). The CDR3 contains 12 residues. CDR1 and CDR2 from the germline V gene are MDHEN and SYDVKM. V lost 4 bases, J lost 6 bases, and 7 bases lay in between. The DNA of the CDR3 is TGTGCCAGCAGTTCAGGGTCTCAGCCCCAGCATTTT. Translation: CASSSGSQPQHF.

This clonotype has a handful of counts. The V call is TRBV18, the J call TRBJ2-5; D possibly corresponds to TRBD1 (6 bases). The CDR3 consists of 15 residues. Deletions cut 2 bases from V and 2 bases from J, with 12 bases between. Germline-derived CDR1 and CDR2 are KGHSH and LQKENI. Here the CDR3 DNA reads TGTGCCAGCTCACCAGTCTACAGGGCACAAGAGACCCAGTACTTC. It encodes CASSPVYRAQETQYF.

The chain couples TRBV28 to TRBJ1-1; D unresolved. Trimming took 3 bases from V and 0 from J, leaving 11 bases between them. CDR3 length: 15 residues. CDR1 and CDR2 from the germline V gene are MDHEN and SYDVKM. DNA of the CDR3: TGTGCCAGCAGTTTCTCGGCAGTCATGAACACTGAAGCTTTCTTT. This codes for CASSFSAVMNTEAFF.

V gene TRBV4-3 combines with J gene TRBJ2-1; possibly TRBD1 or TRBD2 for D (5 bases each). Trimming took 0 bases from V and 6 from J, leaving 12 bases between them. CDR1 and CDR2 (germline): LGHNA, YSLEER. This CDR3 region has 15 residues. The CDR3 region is CASSQDRGAINEQFF. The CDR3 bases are TGCGCCAGCAGCCAAGATAGGGGAGCGATCAATGAGCAGTTCTTC.

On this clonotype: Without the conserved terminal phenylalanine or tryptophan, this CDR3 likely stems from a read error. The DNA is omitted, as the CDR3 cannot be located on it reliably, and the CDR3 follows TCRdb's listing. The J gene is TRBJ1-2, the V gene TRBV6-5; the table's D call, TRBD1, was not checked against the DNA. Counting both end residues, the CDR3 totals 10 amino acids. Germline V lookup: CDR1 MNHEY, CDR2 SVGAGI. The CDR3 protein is CWGWLGNTRH.

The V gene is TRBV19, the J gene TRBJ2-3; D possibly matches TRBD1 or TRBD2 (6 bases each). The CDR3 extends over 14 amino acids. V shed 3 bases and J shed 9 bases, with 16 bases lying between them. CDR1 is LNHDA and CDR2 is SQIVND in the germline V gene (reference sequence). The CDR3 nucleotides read TGTGCCAGTAGTATTTTCCGGGTCGGGGGCACGCAGTATTTT. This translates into CASSIFRVGGTQYF.

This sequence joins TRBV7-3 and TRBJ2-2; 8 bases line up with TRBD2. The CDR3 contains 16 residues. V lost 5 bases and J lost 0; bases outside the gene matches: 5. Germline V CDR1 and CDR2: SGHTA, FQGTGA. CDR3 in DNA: TGTGCCAGCAGCCGGACTAGCCTGCCGAACACCGGGGAGCTGTTTTTT. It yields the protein CASSRTSLPNTGELFF. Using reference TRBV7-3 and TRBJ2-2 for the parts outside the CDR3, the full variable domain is GAGVSQTPSNKVTEKGKYVELRCDPISGHTALYWYRQSLGQGPEFLIYFQGTGAADDSGLPNDRFFAVRPEGSVSTLKIQRTERGDSAVYLCASSRTSLPNTGELFFGEGSRLTVL.

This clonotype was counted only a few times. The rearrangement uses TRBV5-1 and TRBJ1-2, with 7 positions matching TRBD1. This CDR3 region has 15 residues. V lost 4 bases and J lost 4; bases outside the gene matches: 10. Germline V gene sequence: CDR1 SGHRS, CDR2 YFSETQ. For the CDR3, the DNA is TGCGCCAGCAGCCTTGGACAGGAGAGGCCCTATGGCTACACCTTC. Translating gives CASSLGQERPYGYTF.

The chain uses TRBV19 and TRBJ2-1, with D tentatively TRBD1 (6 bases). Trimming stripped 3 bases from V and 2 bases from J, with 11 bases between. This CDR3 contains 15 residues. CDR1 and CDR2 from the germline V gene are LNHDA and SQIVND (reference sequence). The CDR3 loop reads CASSIRQGTYNEQFF. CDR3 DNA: TGTGCCAGTAGTATTAGGCAGGGGACCTACAATGAGCAGTTCTTC.

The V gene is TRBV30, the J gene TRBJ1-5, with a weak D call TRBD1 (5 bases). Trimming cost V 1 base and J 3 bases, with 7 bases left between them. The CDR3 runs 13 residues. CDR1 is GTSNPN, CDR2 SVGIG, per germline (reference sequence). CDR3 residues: CAWSAQVNQPQHF. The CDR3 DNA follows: TGTGCCTGGAGTGCACAGGTCAATCAGCCCCAGCATTTT.

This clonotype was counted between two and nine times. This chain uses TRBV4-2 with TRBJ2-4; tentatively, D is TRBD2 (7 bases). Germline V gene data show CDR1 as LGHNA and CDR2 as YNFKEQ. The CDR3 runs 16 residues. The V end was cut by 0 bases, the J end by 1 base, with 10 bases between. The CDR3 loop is CASSQDGGAAKNIQYF. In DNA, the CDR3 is TGTGCCAGCAGCCAAGATGGGGGGGCGGCCAAAAACATTCAGTACTTC.

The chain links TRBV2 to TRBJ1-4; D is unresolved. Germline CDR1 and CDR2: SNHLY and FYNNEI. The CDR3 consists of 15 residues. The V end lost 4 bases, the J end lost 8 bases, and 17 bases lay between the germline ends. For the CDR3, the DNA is TGTGCCAGCAGTGGTTCTGTGGGCCGGAACGAAAAACTGTTTTTT. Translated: CASSGSVGRNEKLFF.

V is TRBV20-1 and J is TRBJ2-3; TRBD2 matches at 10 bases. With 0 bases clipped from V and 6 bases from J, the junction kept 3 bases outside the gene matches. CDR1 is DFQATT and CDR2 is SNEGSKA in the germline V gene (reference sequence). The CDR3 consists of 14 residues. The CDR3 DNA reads TGCAGTGCTAGAGACCAGGGACTAGCGGATACGCAGTATTTT. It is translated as CSARDQGLADTQYF.

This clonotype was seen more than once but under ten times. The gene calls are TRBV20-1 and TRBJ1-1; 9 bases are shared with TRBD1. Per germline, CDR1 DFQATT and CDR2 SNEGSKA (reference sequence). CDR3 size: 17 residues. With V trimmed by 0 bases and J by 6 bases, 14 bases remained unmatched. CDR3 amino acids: CSARDRDRGSLLAEAFF. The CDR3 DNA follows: TGCAGTGCTAGAGACCGAGACAGGGGGTCTCTGCTCGCTGAAGCTTTCTTT.

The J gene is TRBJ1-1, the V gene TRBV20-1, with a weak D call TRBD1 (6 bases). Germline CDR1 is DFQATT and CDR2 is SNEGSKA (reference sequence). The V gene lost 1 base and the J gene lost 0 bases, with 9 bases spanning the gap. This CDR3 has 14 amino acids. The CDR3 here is CSARVGHMNTEAFF. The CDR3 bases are TGCAGTGCTAGAGTGGGACACATGAACACTGAAGCTTTCTTT.